The 28 T cell receptor beta chains below all came from one sample that was sequenced in a study of OX40 agonist ivuxolimab in advanced cancers. The method was immunoSEQ multiplex PCR; TCRdb's version includes in-frame clones alone and lacks a portion of them. The sample holds 45,000 to 70,000 clones, 83% seen once. The sequences come from CD4+ or CD8+ T cells sorted from blood, collected in a trial of the OX40 agonist ivuxolimab. The receptors were sampled from an adult with an advanced solid tumor such as melanoma, head and neck, liver or kidney cancer.

This clone was detected only once. The CDR3 loop reads CASSLARGVGGTEAFF. DNA of the CDR3: TGTGCCAGCAGCTTGGCCAGAGGGGTGGGGGGCACTGAAGCTTTCTTT. The chain employs TRBV5-8 and TRBJ1-1; maybe TRBD1 (5 bases). The germline gives CDR1 SGHTS, CDR2 YDEGEE. Deletions cut 0 bases from V and 4 bases from J, with 16 bases between. CDR3 length: 16 amino acids.

J is TRBJ1-2 and V is TRBV30, with D possibly matching TRBD1 (6 bases). The CDR3 is made up of 14 amino acids. V shed 3 bases and J shed 8 bases, with 19 bases lying between them. Germline-derived CDR1 and CDR2 are GTSNPN and SVGIG (reference sequence). Written as DNA, the CDR3 is TGTGCCTGGAGATCTATACAGGGATTAACAGGCTACACCTTC. Translation: CAWRSIQGLTGYTF.

This clone appeared once. The gene calls are TRBV28 and TRBJ1-2; no definite D call. CDR3 size: 12 residues. V lost 7 bases and J lost 1, with 7 bases in between. The germline V gene encodes CDR1 MDHEN and CDR2 SYDVKM. The CDR3 loop reads CASIGINYGYTF. DNA of the CDR3: TGTGCCAGCATTGGGATTAACTATGGCTACACCTTC.

The V and J genes are TRBV19 and TRBJ2-3; D is ambiguous. The CDR3 loop spans 13 amino acids. V was shortened by 5 bases and J by 2 bases, with 8 bases between the two germline ends. Germline CDR1 reads LNHDA; CDR2 reads SQIVND (reference sequence). The CDR3 nucleotides are TGTGCCAGTAGTCCCCGGGCCACAGATACGCAGTATTTT. This codes for CASSPRATDTQYF.

The CDR3 here is CASSGDRVRGYTF. CDR3 DNA: TGTGCCAGCAGCGGGGACAGAGTCCGTGGCTACACCTTC. The V gene is TRBV2, the J gene TRBJ1-2; 7 nucleotides line up with TRBD1. CDR3 length equals 13 residues. From germline, CDR1 is SNHLY and CDR2 FYNNEI. The ends lost 6 bases at V and 7 bases at J; junction bases unmatched: 8.

V is TRBV14 and J is TRBJ2-3; TRBD2 agrees at 10 bases. Germline V gene lookup returns CDR1 SGHDN and CDR2 FVKESK. The junction had 0 bases not matched to a gene; V was cut back by 1 base and J by 5 bases. The CDR3 contains 14 residues. CDR3 coding DNA: TGTGCCAGCAGCCAAGGACTAGCGGGAGATACGCAGTATTTT. Translation: CASSQGLAGDTQYF.

On this clone: Other nucleotide sequences in the sample specify the same CDR3. V is TRBV18 and J is TRBJ1-3, with a possible D match to TRBD1 (6 bases). Germline CDR1 reads KGHSH; CDR2 reads LQKENI. V was clipped by 2 bases and J by 0 bases, with 11 bases between them. The CDR3 sequence is 16 residues long. CDR3 amino acids: CASSPRGDNSGNTIYF. In DNA, the CDR3 is TGTGCCAGCTCACCAAGAGGGGACAACTCTGGAAACACCATATATTTT. Drawing the rest from reference TRBV18 and TRBJ1-3, the complete variable domain is NAGVMQNPRHLVRRRGQEARLRCSPMKGHSHVYWYRQLPEEGLKFMVYLQKENIIDESGMPKERFSAEFPKEGPSILRIQQVVRGDSAAYFCASSPRGDNSGNTIYFGEGSWLTVV.

The V gene is TRBV18, the J gene TRBJ1-4, with 8 nucleotides matching TRBD1. Germline V gene sequence: CDR1 KGHSH, CDR2 LQKENI. The length of the CDR3 is 14 residues. J was trimmed by 7 bases and V by 6 bases; bases with no gene match: 7. CDR3 DNA: TGTGCCAGCTCCCCCGACAGGGGATCTGAAAAACTGTTTTTT. Translation: CASSPDRGSEKLFF.

V is TRBV6-1 and J is TRBJ1-1, with D perhaps TRBD1 (5 bases). CDR1 and CDR2 from the germline V gene are MNHNS and SASEGT. CDR3 length equals 15 residues. Trimming pared 0 bases from V and 5 bases from J, leaving 13 bases between. CDR3 sequence reads: CASSEAPREGTEAFF. The CDR3 coding sequence is TGTGCCAGCAGTGAAGCCCCCAGGGAGGGAACTGAAGCTTTCTTT.

J is TRBJ2-2 and V is TRBV6-5, with 8 bases identical to TRBD2. Germline assignment: CDR1 MNHEY and CDR2 SVGAGI. J lost 4 bases, V lost 3 bases, and 7 bases had no gene match. There are 16 residues in the CDR3. CDR3 loop: CASSYQAGVGTGELFF. The CDR3 nucleotides are TGTGCCAGCAGTTATCAAGCGGGAGTTGGCACCGGGGAGCTGTTTTTT.

This chain links TRBV5-1 with TRBJ2-7; 7 nucleotides agree with TRBD1. V shed 4 bases, J shed 7 bases, and the junction held 20 bases outside the gene matches. The length of the CDR3 is 17 residues. The germline V gene has CDR1 SGHRS and CDR2 YFSETQ. The CDR3 sequence: CASSPLSRQGRVREQYF. In DNA form, the CDR3 reads TGCGCCAGCAGCCCCCTGAGCCGACAGGGCAGGGTTCGAGAGCAGTACTTC.

For this clone: The same CDR3 also results from other DNA sequences found in this sample. The chain employs TRBV30 and TRBJ2-2; D unresolved. V was cut by 3 bases and J by 8 bases, with 10 bases left in between. The CDR3 has 12 residues. The V gene's germline CDR1 is GTSNPN and CDR2 SVGIG (reference sequence). The chain's CDR3 is CAWRPHGGELFF. The CDR3 region has the DNA TGTGCCTGGAGACCCCACGGTGGGGAGCTGTTTTTT.

The chain links TRBV9 to TRBJ1-3; TRBD1 matches 10 bases. Germline V gene lookup returns CDR1 SGDLS and CDR2 YYNGEE. The CDR3 is made up of 17 amino acids. V trimming: 4 bases; J trimming: 4 bases; junction bases outside the gene matches: 11. The CDR3 region has the DNA TGTGCCAGCAGCTACTCTGGACAGGGGGTCTTCGGAAACACCATATATTTT. Its translation: CASSYSGQGVFGNTIYF.

This rearrangement joins TRBV2 to TRBJ1-3, with a weak D call TRBD1 (5 bases). This CDR3 contains 17 residues. Germline V lookup: CDR1 SNHLY, CDR2 FYNNEI. The ends were cut back, 1 base at V and 2 bases at J, with 15 bases in the middle. In DNA form, the CDR3 reads TGTGCCAGCAGTGAAGGGGGCAGGGTGTCTGCTGGAAACACCATATATTTT. This codes for CASSEGGRVSAGNTIYF.

The gene calls are TRBV28 and TRBJ2-7; no firm D call. The CDR3 totals 11 residues. The ends were cut back, 3 bases at V and 4 bases at J, with 4 bases in the middle. Germline CDR1 reads MDHEN; CDR2 reads SYDVKM. In nucleotides, the CDR3 is TGTGCCAGCAGTTTGGGTTACGAGCAGTACTTC. Translated, it gives CASSLGYEQYF.

The rearrangement uses TRBV4-1 and TRBJ1-1; D ambiguous. Trimming left V 0 bases short and J 4 bases short, with 9 bases between. The CDR3 contains 14 residues. Germline V gene lookup returns CDR1 MGHRA and CDR2 YSYEKL. Here the CDR3 reads CASSQDNGVTEAFF. The CDR3 region has the DNA TGCGCCAGCAGCCAAGATAACGGAGTCACTGAAGCTTTCTTT.

The V gene is TRBV6-5, the J gene TRBJ1-5, with TRBD1 matching 8 bases. Germline CDR1 is MNHEY and CDR2 is SVGAGI. CDR3 length equals 15 residues. Trimming removed 0 bases from V and 5 bases from J; junction bases left unmatched: 3. CDR3 amino acids: CASSYSGQGDQPQHF. CDR3 bases: TGTGCCAGCAGTTACTCCGGACAGGGAGATCAGCCCCAGCATTTT.

J is TRBJ2-5 and V is TRBV19; no reliable D call. The CDR3 covers 14 residues. In germline, CDR1 is LNHDA, CDR2 SQIVND (reference sequence). With 3 bases removed from V and 0 bases from J, the gap between germline ends came to 8 bases. Here the CDR3 DNA reads TGTGCCAGTAGTATCAACACCTACCAAGAGACCCAGTACTTC. This encodes CASSINTYQETQYF.

This clone occurred a few times. The gene calls are TRBV6-1 and TRBJ1-4; TRBD1 agrees at 8 bases. The V gene's germline CDR1 is MNHNS and CDR2 SASEGT. V shed 6 bases, J shed 7 bases, and the junction held 7 bases outside the gene matches. The CDR3 covers 14 residues. The DNA for the CDR3 is TGTGCCAGCAGCTACGGACAGGGAACTGAAAAACTGTTTTTT. This codes for CASSYGQGTEKLFF.

This clone counts as medium-sized (0.01 to 0.1%). This sequence joins TRBV6-5 and TRBJ2-3, with D tentatively TRBD2 (5 bases). The CDR3 totals 13 residues. CDR1 and CDR2 (germline): MNHEY, SVGAGI. Trimming stripped 5 bases from V and 9 bases from J, with 15 bases between. The CDR3 nucleotides are TGTGCCAGCAGTGAGATAGAGGGATCCACGCAGTATTTT. Amino acids: CASSEIEGSTQYF.

This clone was seen only once. CDR3 coding DNA: TGTGCCAGCAGTTACGGGAATGGCTACACCTTC. Translating gives CASSYGNGYTF. This rearrangement joins TRBV6-6 to TRBJ1-2; unclear D gene. Trimming took 2 bases from V and 6 from J, leaving 4 bases between them. The CDR3 loop spans 11 amino acids. The germline gives CDR1 MNHNY, CDR2 SVGAGI (reference sequence).

V usage is TRBV7-2 and J usage is TRBJ2-1; 10 bases match TRBD2. With V trimmed by 5 bases and J by 0 bases, 4 bases remained unmatched. Per the germline V gene, CDR1 is SGHTA and CDR2 is FQGNSA. This CDR3 is built from 16 residues. The CDR3 DNA sequence: TGTGCCAGCAGCATCCCTAGCGGGAGCTCCTACAATGAGCAGTTCTTC. Protein product: CASSIPSGSSYNEQFF.

The chain is built from TRBV27 and TRBJ2-4, with 7 bases that match TRBD2. Trimming took 2 bases from V and 0 from J; bases not matched to a gene: 1. The germline V gene encodes CDR1 MNHEY and CDR2 SMNVEV (reference sequence). The CDR3 length is 15 residues. The CDR3 DNA reads TGTGCCAGCAGTTTAGTAGCGGGAGCCAAAAACATTCAGTACTTC. This sequence encodes CASSLVAGAKNIQYF.

The chain carries TRBV5-1 and TRBJ2-7; TRBD2 matches at 13 bases. Unmatched junction bases numbered 0, after V lost 3 bases and J lost 0 bases. The CDR3 runs 15 residues. Germline assignment: CDR1 SGHRS and CDR2 YFSETQ. CDR3 nucleotides: TGCGCCAGCAGCTGGACTAGCGGGAGCTCCTACGAGCAGTACTTC. Protein: CASSWTSGSSYEQYF.

The V gene is TRBV27, the J gene TRBJ2-3; D is uncertain. In germline, CDR1 is MNHEY, CDR2 SMNVEV (reference sequence). Trimming removed 3 bases from V and 4 bases from J, with 14 bases in between. CDR3 size: 15 residues. The CDR3: CASSFAPGRADTQYF. CDR3 nucleotides: TGTGCCAGCAGTTTCGCCCCCGGAAGGGCAGATACGCAGTATTTT.

The V call is TRBV6-1, the J call TRBJ1-5, with D maybe TRBD1 (5 bases). Germline lookup yields CDR1 MNHNS and CDR2 SASEGT. V lost 5 bases to trimming and J lost 2 bases, with 7 bases between them. The CDR3 covers 13 residues. The DNA for the CDR3 is TGTGCCAGCAGTCCCAGGGGCAATCAGCCCCAGCATTTT. Protein product: CASSPRGNQPQHF.

The gene calls are TRBV7-6 and TRBJ2-3; 7 nucleotides agree with TRBD2. This CDR3 has 14 amino acids. V lost 2 bases to trimming and J lost 1 base; unmatched junction nucleotides: 0. Germline values: CDR1 SGHVS, CDR2 FNYEAQ. The CDR3 DNA reads as TGTGCCAGCAGCTTACTAGCGGGCACAGATACGCAGTATTTT. As protein: CASSLLAGTDTQYF. Filled out from reference TRBV7-6 and TRBJ2-3, the complete variable domain reads GAGVSQSPRYKVTKRGQDVALRCDPISGHVSLYWYRQALGQGPEFLTYFNYEAQQDKSGLPNDRFSAERPEGSISTLTIQRTEQRDSAMYRCASSLLAGTDTQYFGPGTRLTVL.

This chain links TRBV7-8 with TRBJ2-7, with TRBD1 matching 7 bases. V gave up 4 bases and J gave up 1 base; unmatched junction bases: 10. Germline V gene data show CDR1 as SGHVS and CDR2 as FQNEAQ. This CDR3 contains 16 residues. CDR3 sequence reads: CASSSRGTDSSYEQYF. The CDR3 DNA reads as TGTGCCAGCAGCTCCAGAGGGACAGATTCGTCCTACGAGCAGTACTTC.